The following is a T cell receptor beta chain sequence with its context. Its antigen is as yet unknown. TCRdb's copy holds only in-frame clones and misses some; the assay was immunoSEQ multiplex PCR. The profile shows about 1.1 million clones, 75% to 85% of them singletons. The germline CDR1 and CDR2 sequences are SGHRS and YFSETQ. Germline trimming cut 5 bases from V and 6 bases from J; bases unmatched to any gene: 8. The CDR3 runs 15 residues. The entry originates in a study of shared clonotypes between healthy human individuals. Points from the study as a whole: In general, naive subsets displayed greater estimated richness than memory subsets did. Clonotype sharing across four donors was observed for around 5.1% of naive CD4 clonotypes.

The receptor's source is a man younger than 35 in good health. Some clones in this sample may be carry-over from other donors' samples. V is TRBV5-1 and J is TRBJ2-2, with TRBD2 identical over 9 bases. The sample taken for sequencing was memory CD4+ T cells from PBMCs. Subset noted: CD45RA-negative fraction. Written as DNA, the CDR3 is TGCGCCAGCAGTTATAGCGGGAGTAAGGCCGGGGAGCTGTTTTTT. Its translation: CASSYSGSKAGELFF.